The rows below give T cell receptor beta chains drawn from one sample of a study of T cell responses to AZD1222 COVID-19 vaccine. TCRdb's table, derived via immunoSEQ multiplex PCR, lists solely in-frame clones and lacks some. This sample carries around 140,000 clones, approximately 85% of them seen once, and the ten largest clones take approximately 8%. The sample consisted of peripheral blood, taken 28 days after the second dose of the MenACWY control vaccine. These receptors were taken from an adult who received the MenACWY meningococcal vaccine as a control. Both conserved end residues are part of each CDR3. D genes are given only for firm matches. The size entry is marked missing in some rows and otherwise reads once, few, many or a size class.

v_call	clone_size	d_call	j_call	cdr3_nt	cdr3_aa
TRBV19	few	TRBD1	TRBJ1-1	TGTGCCAGTAGTCCCCCGACAGGGTATGAAGGTACTGAAGCTTTCTTT	CASSPPTGYEGTEAFF
TRBV11-2	NA	NA	TRBJ1-2	TGTGCCAGCAGCTTAGGTGCGGGTGTCTATGGCTACACCTTC	CASSLGAGVYGYTF
TRBV2	NA	NA	TRBJ2-7	TGTGCCCCCCGGGCCCGGGAGTCGGACGAGCAGTACTTC	CAPRARESDEQYF
TRBV11-3	NA	TRBD1	TRBJ2-2	TGTGCCAGCACTACCAGGGGGCGCTTGTCCGGGGAGCTGTTTTTT	CASTTRGRLSGELFF
TRBV3-1/TRBV3-2	NA	NA	TRBJ1-6	TGTGCCAGCACCCTCACGTTACCTCAGGGAAACTATAATTCACCCCTCCACTTT	CASTLTLPQGNYNSPLHF
TRBV7-2	NA	NA	TRBJ2-7	TGTGCCAGCAGCTTAGTGATTCGCGGGAACTACTACGAGCAGTACTTC	CASSLVIRGNYYEQYF
TRBV18	NA	NA	TRBJ1-4	TGTGCCAGCTCACCTAGGGGAACAGGGCATGAAAAACTGTTTTTT	CASSPRGTGHEKLFF
TRBV6-6	NA	NA	TRBJ1-6	TGTGCCAGCAGTTCCGGGGGTGTAGGATCACCCCTCCACTTT	CASSSGGVGSPLHF
TRBV19	NA	NA	TRBJ1-3	TGTGCCAGTAGTATAGCTAACTCTGGAAACACCATATATTTT	CASSIANSGNTIYF
TRBV7-2	NA	TRBD1	TRBJ1-2	TGTGCCAGCAGCTTACGGGTCGGGGGACAGACAGGCTACACCTTC	CASSLRVGGQTGYTF
TRBV6-1	once	TRBD1	TRBJ2-7	TGTGCCAGCAGTGGATCCCGACAGGGGCTTACCTACGAGCAGTACTTC	CASSGSRQGLTYEQYF
TRBV6-6	NA	NA	TRBJ2-5	TGTGCCAGCAGTTTCGGGAAGACCCAGTACTTC	CASSFGKTQYF
TRBV5-1	NA	TRBD1	TRBJ1-6	TGCGCCAGCAGCTGGGACAGGGAGGCACCCCTCCACTTT	CASSWDREAPLHF
TRBV11-3	once	TRBD1	TRBJ2-1	TGTGCCAGCAGCCTACTTCCGGGACAGGGAAGATATGAGCAGTTCTTC	CASSLLPGQGRYEQFF
TRBV5-6	NA	NA	TRBJ1-1	TGTGCCAGCAGCTTGTTGGCGAACGGGAACACTGAAGCTTTCTTT	CASSLLANGNTEAFF
TRBV11-3	NA	TRBD1	TRBJ1-1	TGTGCCAGCAGCTCGGACAGGGCCGCGGACACTGAAGCTTTCTTT	CASSSDRAADTEAFF
TRBV20-1	NA	TRBD2	TRBJ2-3	TGCAGTGCTAGTCTACTAGCGGGGGGCACAGATACGCAGTATTTT	CSASLLAGGTDTQYF